The T cell receptor (beta chain) under discussion was sequenced for a study of OX40 agonist ivuxolimab in advanced cancers. Study-wide background: Patients got intravenous ivuxolimab at 0.01 to 10 mg/kg every 2 weeks. Dose-escalation cases comprised hepatocellular carcinoma, melanoma, renal cell or head and neck cancer.

With respect to this clone: Its target is unknown.

Clones were read by immunoSEQ multiplex PCR, and TCRdb kept only the in-frame ones, dropping some. The sample includes just under 75,000 clones, around 90% of them seen just once. Germline CDR1 and CDR2: SGHVS and FQNEAQ. CDR3 length: 16 residues. J was trimmed by 5 bases and V by 1 base; bases with no gene match: 3. The study, taken as a whole, reports: Normalized expansion of T-cell clones was also low for some nonresponders. Patients who responded partially at 0.1-3.0 mg/kg showed clonal expansion ranking among the lowest.

V is TRBV7-8 and J is TRBJ2-2; TRBD2 matches 11 bases. The specimen was CD4+ or CD8+ T cells sorted from blood, collected in a trial of the OX40 agonist ivuxolimab. The origin of this receptor is an adult with an advanced solid tumor such as melanoma, head and neck, liver or kidney cancer. The CDR3 loop reads CASSLGGLADTGELFF. The DNA of the CDR3 is TGTGCCAGCAGCTTAGGGGGACTAGCGGATACCGGGGAGCTGTTTTTT.